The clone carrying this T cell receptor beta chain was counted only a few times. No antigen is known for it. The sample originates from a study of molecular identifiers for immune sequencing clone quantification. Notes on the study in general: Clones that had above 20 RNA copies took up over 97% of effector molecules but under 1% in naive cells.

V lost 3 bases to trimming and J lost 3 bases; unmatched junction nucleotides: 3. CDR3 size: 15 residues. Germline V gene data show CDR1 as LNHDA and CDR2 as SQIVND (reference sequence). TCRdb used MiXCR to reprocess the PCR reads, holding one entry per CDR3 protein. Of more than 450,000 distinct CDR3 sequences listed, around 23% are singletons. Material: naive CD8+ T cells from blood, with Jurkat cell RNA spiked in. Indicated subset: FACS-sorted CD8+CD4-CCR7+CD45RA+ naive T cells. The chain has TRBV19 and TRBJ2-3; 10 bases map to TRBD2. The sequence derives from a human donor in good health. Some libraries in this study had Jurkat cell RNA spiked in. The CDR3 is CASSIGTSATDTQYF. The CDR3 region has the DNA TGTGCCAGTAGTATCGGGACTAGCGCTACAGATACGCAGTATTTT.